The 27 T cell receptor beta chains in this list originate from one sample, sequenced in a study of T cells in localized non-small cell lung cancer. Repertoires were generated with immunoSEQ multiplex PCR, while TCRdb's copy carries only in-frame clones and drops some. The sample carries about 26,000 clones, roughly 80% recorded once. Sample: peripheral blood, taken before any cancer treatment. The receptors derive from a woman aged 40-69 years with stage I lung adenocarcinoma.

J is TRBJ1-3 and V is TRBV21-1; no check of the table's D call, TRBD1, against the DNA was made. TRBV21-1 is labeled a pseudogene. The CDR3 spans 17 residues. CDR3 protein: CASSGRTGTSSGNTIYF. The CDR3, as DNA: TGTGCCAGCAGCGGCCGAACAGGGACGTCCTCTGGAAACACCATATATTTT.

This clone was seen a single time. The V call is TRBV6-5, the J call TRBJ2-7; 12 bases fit TRBD1. The CDR3 contains 15 residues. V shed 6 bases, J shed 5 bases, and the junction held 8 bases outside the gene matches. CDR1 and CDR2 from the germline V gene are MNHEY and SVGAGI. The CDR3 DNA is TGTGCCAGCAGGGGTTTGGGACAGGGGGCGGACGAGCAGTACTTC. Protein: CASRGLGQGADEQYF.

The V and J genes are TRBV18 and TRBJ1-2; TRBD1 agrees at 7 bases. Germline lookup yields CDR1 KGHSH and CDR2 LQKENI. V gave up 3 bases and J gave up 6 bases; unmatched junction bases: 10. The length of the CDR3 is 15 residues. CDR3 loop: CASSPDRVIIDGYTF. The CDR3 region has the DNA TGTGCCAGCTCACCCGACAGGGTTATAATCGATGGCTACACCTTC.

The rearrangement uses TRBV9 and TRBJ2-7, with 7 bases that match TRBD1. This CDR3 region has 15 residues. J gave up 3 bases and V 3 bases, and 9 bases lay outside the gene matches. Looked up from germline, CDR1 is SGDLS and CDR2 is YYNGEE. The CDR3 loop is CASSADPGGYYEQYF. CDR3 in DNA: TGTGCCAGCAGCGCCGACCCAGGGGGATACTACGAGCAGTACTTC.

V usage is TRBV7-2 and J usage is TRBJ2-3; maybe TRBD2 (5 bases). The germline V and J ends were trimmed by 6 bases and 1 base, with 11 bases remaining between them. Germline V gives CDR1 SGHTA, CDR2 FQGNSA. CDR3 size: 14 residues. CDR3 loop: CASRRLRGTDTQYF. The DNA of the CDR3 is TGTGCCAGCAGACGATTGCGGGGCACAGATACGCAGTATTTT.

The rearrangement joins TRBV9 to TRBJ2-2; D gene unclear. The CDR3 consists of 15 residues. Trimming left V 0 bases short and J 3 bases short, with 9 bases between. Germline loops: CDR1 SGDLS, CDR2 YYNGEE. The CDR3 is CASSVEAQYTGELFF. The CDR3, as DNA: TGTGCCAGCAGCGTAGAGGCGCAGTACACCGGGGAGCTGTTTTTT. The full variable domain, its missing parts supplied by reference TRBV9 and TRBJ2-2, is DSGVTQTPKHLITATGQRVTLRCSPRSGDLSVYWYQQSLDQGLQFLIQYYNGEERAKGNILERFSAQQFPDLHSELNLSSLELGDSALYFCASSVEAQYTGELFFGEGSRLTVL.

This chain connects TRBV7-2 to TRBJ1-1; D is unclear. V dropped 5 bases and J dropped 2 bases, with 12 bases sitting between them. CDR1 is SGHTA, CDR2 FQGNSA, per germline. The CDR3 totals 14 residues. CDR3 in amino acids: CASSLRRHNTEAFF. The CDR3 bases are TGTGCCAGCAGCCTCAGACGGCATAACACTGAAGCTTTCTTT.

The chain couples TRBV7-6 to TRBJ1-5; TRBD1 matches 7 bases. The CDR3 totals 17 residues. Germline CDR1 SGHVS, CDR2 FNYEAQ. V shed 0 bases and J 5 bases; nucleotides not matched to a gene: 10. In DNA form, the CDR3 reads TGTGCCAGCAGCTTAGCCCCCTTCGACAGGGAATATCAGCCCCAGCATTTT. This codes for CASSLAPFDREYQPQHF.

CDR3 in amino acids: CASSGRWAFGETQYF. For the CDR3, the DNA is TGTGCCAGCAGTGGACGGTGGGCGTTCGGAGAGACCCAGTACTTC. The chain has TRBV5-6 and TRBJ2-5; D call uncertain. Germline-derived CDR1 and CDR2 are SGHDT and YYEEEE. V was cut by 5 bases and J by 4 bases, with 18 bases left in between. The CDR3 loop spans 15 amino acids.

This chain uses TRBV6-5 with TRBJ2-7, with 8 bases fitting TRBD2. The CDR3 sequence is 13 residues long. The germline V gene encodes CDR1 MNHEY and CDR2 SVGAGI. J gave up 3 bases and V 7 bases, and 5 bases lay outside the gene matches. The CDR3: CASTDSGGYEQYF. The CDR3 bases are TGTGCCAGCACCGACAGCGGGGGCTACGAGCAGTACTTC.

This clone has a single count. The V call is TRBV4-3, the J call TRBJ2-5; TRBD2 aligns across 15 bases. The CDR3 totals 20 residues. After removal of 4 bases from V and 0 bases from J, the junction contained 12 bases not matched to a gene. The germline V gene has CDR1 LGHNA and CDR2 YSLEER. The CDR3 DNA sequence: TGCGCCAGCAGCCTTGATCATCGAGGGACTAGCGGGGGGTACCAAGAGACCCAGTACTTC. Translating it yields CASSLDHRGTSGGYQETQYF.

The table lists this clone with a count of one. The chain carries TRBV7-7 and TRBJ1-3; 10 bases align to TRBD1. This CDR3 region has 15 residues. Losses at the gene ends were 5 bases for V and 4 bases for J; bases not matched to a gene: 5. CDR1 and CDR2 from the germline V gene are SSHAT and FNYEAQ (reference sequence). The CDR3 DNA sequence: TGTGCCAGCAGCGTGACAGGGGGCCTAGGAAACACCATATATTTT. Protein sequence: CASSVTGGLGNTIYF.

This chain joins TRBV18 and TRBJ1-1; tentatively, D is TRBD1 (5 bases). Germline V CDR1 and CDR2: KGHSH, LQKENI. This CDR3 is built from 15 residues. Trimming shortened V by 3 bases and J by 1 base, and 12 bases separated the two germline ends. The CDR3 loop is CASSPQMGENTEAFF. The CDR3 nucleotides are TGTGCCAGCTCACCCCAGATGGGGGAGAACACTGAAGCTTTCTTT.

The V and J genes are TRBV11-3 and TRBJ2-6; 7 bases line up with TRBD1. The CDR3 spans 19 residues. CDR1 SGHNT and CDR2 YENEEA come from the germline V gene. The trim removed 0 bases at V and 0 bases at J, leaving 8 bases unmatched. This CDR3 is CASSLDKWTGYSGANVLTF. The CDR3 DNA is TGTGCCAGCAGCTTAGATAAGTGGACAGGATACTCTGGGGCCAACGTCCTGACTTTC.

The genes are TRBV5-6 and TRBJ2-5; 7 bases map to TRBD1. The CDR3 totals 16 residues. V dropped 2 bases and J dropped 5; count of bases not matched to a gene: 12. Per the germline V gene, CDR1 is SGHDT and CDR2 is YYEEEE. The CDR3 DNA follows: TGTGCCAGCAGCTTCAAGGGGGCCCCGAATGGGGAGACCCAGTACTTC. Translated: CASSFKGAPNGETQYF. The whole variable domain, remainder taken from reference TRBV5-6 and TRBJ2-5, is DAGVTQSPTHLIKTRGQQVTLRCSPKSGHDTVSWYQQALGQGPQFIFQYYEEEERQRGNFPDRFSGHQFPNYSSELNVNALLLGDSALYLCASSFKGAPNGETQYFGPGTRLLVL.

This clone showed up just once. The CDR3 DNA follows: TGTGCCAGTAGTAAGTCCCGGGACAGGGGGGATACGCAGTATTTT. Translation: CASSKSRDRGDTQYF. This chain links TRBV19 with TRBJ2-3; 11 bases line up with TRBD1. This CDR3 region has 15 residues. Germline CDR1 is LNHDA and CDR2 is SQIVND (reference sequence). J gave up 6 bases and V 4 bases, and 6 bases lay outside the gene matches.

This clone is a singleton in its sample. The gene calls are TRBV15 and TRBJ1-6; 9 nucleotides agree with TRBD1. Unmatched junction bases numbered 8, after V lost 3 bases and J lost 2 bases. The CDR3 is 18 residues long. Per germline, CDR1 LNHNV and CDR2 YYDKDF (reference sequence). The CDR3 bases are TGTGCCACCAGCAGTGGGACAGGGAGGGCGCCCTATAATTCACCCCTCCACTTT. Encoded protein: CATSSGTGRAPYNSPLHF.

The J gene is TRBJ1-6, the V gene TRBV7-6, with unresolved D. In germline, CDR1 is SGHVS, CDR2 FNYEAQ. V lost 3 bases and J 9 bases, leaving 15 bases between the germline ends. This CDR3 has 15 residues. The CDR3 coding sequence is TGTGCCAGCAGCTTCGAAGCCGGGTTGGGTTCACCCCTCCACTTT. Its protein product is CASSFEAGLGSPLHF.

The chain couples TRBV29-1 to TRBJ2-5; 7 bases map to TRBD2. With V trimmed by 2 bases and J by 5 bases, 8 bases remained unmatched. The CDR3 has 14 amino acids. Germline lookup yields CDR1 SQVTM and CDR2 ANQGSEA. The CDR3 loop reads CSVEPKRGGETQYF. In DNA form, the CDR3 reads TGCAGCGTTGAACCTAAGCGGGGTGGGGAGACCCAGTACTTC. Together with reference TRBV29-1 and TRBJ2-5, the CDR3 gives the full variable domain: SAVISQKPSRDICQRGTSLTIQCQVDSQVTMMFWYRQQPGQSLTLIATANQGSEATYESGFVIDKFPISRPNLTFSTLTVSNMSPEDSSIYLCSVEPKRGGETQYFGPGTRLLVL.

This clone was detected a few times. This chain joins TRBV5-1 and TRBJ2-3, with D hard to call. Germline CDR1 reads SGHRS; CDR2 reads YFSETQ. There are 15 residues in the CDR3. V lost 2 bases to trimming and J lost 3 bases, with 13 bases between them. The CDR3 DNA reads TGCGCCAGCAGCTTTAGCCCCTACGGTACAGATACGCAGTATTTT. This encodes CASSFSPYGTDTQYF.

The gene calls are TRBV9 and TRBJ1-5; TRBD1 aligns across 7 bases. Germline trimming cut 0 bases from V and 7 bases from J; bases unmatched to any gene: 7. In germline, CDR1 is SGDLS, CDR2 YYNGEE. The length of the CDR3 is 15 residues. CDR3 region: CASSVAGGGGQPQHF. The CDR3 coding sequence is TGTGCCAGCAGCGTAGCTGGAGGGGGCGGACAGCCCCAGCATTTT.

The chain has TRBV9 and TRBJ2-3; 11 positions match TRBD2. CDR1 and CDR2 (germline): SGDLS, YYNGEE. The CDR3 totals 15 residues. Trimming at V came to 3 bases and at J to 3 bases, leaving 3 bases not matched to a gene. The CDR3 here is CASSARTSGTDTQYF. The CDR3 DNA reads TGTGCCAGCAGCGCACGGACTAGCGGGACAGATACGCAGTATTTT.

This clone ranks as medium-sized. V usage is TRBV5-5 and J usage is TRBJ1-6; D unresolved. This CDR3 is built from 15 residues. The V and J ends lost 0 bases and 18 bases respectively, with 22 bases between them. The germline V gene has CDR1 SGHKS and CDR2 YYEKEE (reference sequence). The CDR3 DNA follows: TGTGCCAGCAGCTTGGCTACCGAACGGGCCTTTATGGGCCACTTT. Amino acid sequence: CASSLATERAFMGHF.

The chain employs TRBV19 and TRBJ1-2; D ambiguous. The CDR3 covers 15 residues. Germline CDR1 is LNHDA and CDR2 is SQIVND (reference sequence). V was pared by 0 bases and J by 4 bases, with 12 bases between. The CDR3 nucleotides are TGTGCCAGTAGTATAGAGTGGCGGCCCCGCTATGGCTACACCTTC. This encodes CASSIEWRPRYGYTF. The whole variable domain, remainder taken from reference TRBV19 and TRBJ1-2, is DGGITQSPKYLFRKEGQNVTLSCEQNLNHDAMYWYRQDPGQGLRLIYYSQIVNDFQKGDIAEGYSVSREKKESFPLTVTSAQKNPTAFYLCASSIEWRPRYGYTFGSGTRLTVV.

This chain links TRBV9 with TRBJ2-5; 13 positions match TRBD2. Germline V CDR1 and CDR2: SGDLS, YYNGEE. The CDR3 is 17 residues long. Trimming cost V 4 bases and J 3 bases; bases outside gene matches: 9. In DNA form, the CDR3 reads TGTGCCAGCAGCTCTGGAACCGGGACTAGCGGGGAAGAGACCCAGTACTTC. This sequence encodes CASSSGTGTSGEETQYF.

This sequence joins TRBV5-6 and TRBJ1-1; D is possibly TRBD1 (6 bases). This CDR3 has 14 amino acids. V was pared by 2 bases and J by 1 base, with 9 bases between. Germline values: CDR1 SGHDT, CDR2 YYEEEE. The CDR3 spells CASSLEGGNTEAFF. The CDR3 region has the DNA TGTGCCAGCAGCTTAGAGGGGGGGAACACTGAAGCTTTCTTT.

The chain couples TRBV14 to TRBJ2-5, with D unclear. The CDR3 is 13 amino acids. With 0 bases removed from V and 5 bases from J, the gap between germline ends came to 7 bases. Looked up from germline, CDR1 is SGHDN and CDR2 is FVKESK. This chain's CDR3 is CASSQEEWETQYF. The CDR3 nucleotides read TGTGCCAGCAGCCAAGAGGAGTGGGAGACCCAGTACTTC.